Shown below are 32 T cell receptor beta chains from a single sample sequenced in a study of a mutant IDH1 vaccine in newly diagnosed glioma. The table came from immunoSEQ multiplex PCR; TCRdb's copy has only in-frame clones and leaves some out. The sample yields fewer than 40,000 clones, about 80% seen once. What these receptors recognize is not known. Time point described: week 47, end of study. A single vaccine dose contained 300 ug of mutant IDH1 20-mer peptide, and topical imiquimod was used with it. The sequences come from PBMCs, collected from a glioma patient whose treatment included an IDH1 peptide vaccine. The receptors originated from a man aged 25 to 40 with glioma.

The chain couples TRBV5-1 to TRBJ2-5; TRBD2 matches at 11 bases. CDR3 length: 15 residues. The germline V gene has CDR1 SGHRS and CDR2 YFSETQ. Germline trimming cut 5 bases from V and 2 bases from J; bases unmatched to any gene: 5. The CDR3 sequence is CASRPIAGGQETQYF. CDR3 in DNA: TGCGCCAGCAGACCGATAGCGGGGGGGCAAGAGACCCAGTACTTC.

This chain joins TRBV6-1 and TRBJ2-7; 7 bases agree with TRBD1. Losses at the gene ends were 7 bases for V and 0 bases for J; bases not matched to a gene: 6. This CDR3 spans 14 amino acids. The germline CDR1 and CDR2 sequences are MNHNS and SASEGT. CDR3 residues: CASKDRSVSYEQYF. The CDR3 DNA follows: TGTGCCAGCAAGGACAGGTCTGTCTCCTACGAGCAGTACTTC.

This clone was seen only a few times. The CDR3 here is CASSLSRTGAGELFF. The CDR3 DNA sequence: TGTGCCAGCAGTCTTTCCAGGACAGGCGCCGGGGAGCTGTTTTTT. The rearrangement links TRBV28 to TRBJ2-2; 7 bases agree with TRBD1. The CDR3 is 15 residues long. The germline CDR1 and CDR2 sequences are MDHEN and SYDVKM. V shed 5 bases and J 6 bases; nucleotides not matched to a gene: 9.

This clone was counted between two and nine times. V usage is TRBV5-5 and J usage is TRBJ2-2, with D perhaps matching TRBD1 (6 bases). The ends were cut back, 0 bases at V and 10 bases at J, with 10 bases in the middle. Germline V gene data show CDR1 as SGHKS and CDR2 as YYEKEE (reference sequence). The CDR3 has 13 amino acids. The CDR3 region is CASSLVRGLELFF. CDR3 nucleotide sequence: TGTGCCAGCAGCTTGGTCAGGGGATTGGAGCTGTTTTTT.

The J gene is TRBJ2-3, the V gene TRBV30, with D perhaps matching TRBD2 (5 bases). This CDR3 has 14 amino acids. Trimming cost V 0 bases and J 4 bases, with 11 bases left between them. Germline CDR1 and CDR2: GTSNPN and SVGIG (reference sequence). CDR3 amino acids: CAWSVGGVADTQYF. CDR3 bases: TGTGCCTGGAGTGTTGGAGGTGTCGCAGATACGCAGTATTTT.

The chain employs TRBV28 and TRBJ2-3; TRBD2 aligns across 8 bases. V shed 3 bases, J shed 4 bases, and the junction held 6 bases outside the gene matches. The CDR3 has 15 residues. Germline lookup yields CDR1 MDHEN and CDR2 SYDVKM. The CDR3 region is CASSFTIAGSDTQYF. CDR3 bases: TGTGCCAGCAGTTTCACGATAGCGGGGTCAGATACGCAGTATTTT.

V usage is TRBV9 and J usage is TRBJ2-7; a weak D match, TRBD2 (5 bases). The CDR3 contains 15 residues. Trimming cost V 0 bases and J 7 bases, with 17 bases left between them. Germline-derived CDR1 and CDR2 are SGDLS and YYNGEE. The CDR3 nucleotides read TGTGCCAGCAGCGTAGATGCCTTCGGCGGAGGTGAGCAGTACTTC. This gives the protein CASSVDAFGGGEQYF.

V gene TRBV19 combines with J gene TRBJ2-3, with 9 bases lining up with TRBD2. The length of the CDR3 is 15 residues. Germline V gene lookup returns CDR1 LNHDA and CDR2 SQIVND (reference sequence). V lost 7 bases to trimming and J lost 4 bases; unmatched junction nucleotides: 9. CDR3: CASTPSGVGPDTQYF. In nucleotides, the CDR3 is TGTGCCAGTACCCCTAGCGGGGTGGGGCCAGATACGCAGTATTTT.

The chain employs TRBV2 and TRBJ2-7, with 8 bases fitting TRBD1. V lost 6 bases, J lost 9 bases, and 7 bases stayed unmatched. Germline CDR1 is SNHLY and CDR2 is FYNNEI. This CDR3 spans 12 amino acids. The DNA for the CDR3 is TGTGCCAGCAGGACAGGGGTTCAAGGGCAGTACTTC. Protein sequence: CASRTGVQGQYF.

V usage is TRBV10-1 and J usage is TRBJ1-2, with 8 bases aligning to TRBD1. The CDR3 extends over 13 amino acids. Germline CDR1 and CDR2: WNHNN and SYGVQD (reference sequence). The V segment lost 10 bases and the J segment 6 bases; nucleotides outside the gene matches: 10. The CDR3 nucleotides read TGCGCCACCTCGGACAGGGTCGAGAATGGCTACACCTTC. Protein product: CATSDRVENGYTF.

The chain combines TRBV5-1 with TRBJ1-1; D remains unclear. The CDR3 is 14 amino acids. CDR1 is SGHRS and CDR2 is YFSETQ in the germline V gene. V shed 1 base and J shed 5 bases, with 12 bases lying between them. CDR3 protein: CASSLNSGETEAFF. DNA for the CDR3: TGCGCCAGCAGCTTGAATTCCGGGGAGACTGAAGCTTTCTTT.

The chain uses TRBV6-5 and TRBJ2-4; unclear D gene. Trimming removed 6 bases at V and 6 bases at J, with 12 bases between. CDR3 size: 13 residues. Germline assignment: CDR1 MNHEY and CDR2 SVGAGI. Written as DNA, the CDR3 is TGTGCCAGCAGCCCTGGACCCACAAACATTCAGTACTTC. It translates to CASSPGPTNIQYF.

This clone was recorded only once. The chain has TRBV5-1 and TRBJ2-7, with D possibly matching TRBD1 (6 bases). This CDR3 is built from 16 residues. V gave up 0 bases and J gave up 5 bases, with 18 bases separating them. CDR1 is SGHRS and CDR2 is YFSETQ in the germline V gene. This CDR3 is CASSLAGVSLLHEQYF. CDR3 in DNA: TGCGCCAGCAGCTTGGCAGGGGTTAGCCTGCTTCACGAGCAGTACTTC.

This clone was counted only a few times. This rearrangement joins TRBV5-6 to TRBJ1-1, with D uncertain. CDR3 length equals 12 residues. Per germline, CDR1 SGHDT and CDR2 YYEEEE. Trimming pared 5 bases from V and 6 bases from J, leaving 11 bases between. The CDR3 bases are TGTGCCAGCAGATTAGGGTTTTCTGAAGCTTTCTTT. Its protein is CASRLGFSEAFF.

J is TRBJ1-1 and V is TRBV7-8, with D hard to call. Germline CDR1 reads SGHVS; CDR2 reads FQNEAQ. Trimming stripped 5 bases from V and 4 bases from J, with 23 bases between. The CDR3 is 17 amino acids. The CDR3 region has the DNA TGTGCCAGCAGCCAATGGCCGTCGGGAAGGGTTTCCACTGAAGCTTTCTTT. The encoded protein is CASSQWPSGRVSTEAFF.

The chain carries TRBV10-3 and TRBJ2-7, with D possibly being TRBD1 (6 bases). V gave up 3 bases and J gave up 0 bases, with 12 bases separating them. CDR3 length: 15 amino acids. CDR1 is ENHRY and CDR2 is SYGVKD in the germline V gene. As DNA, the CDR3 is TGTGCCATCAGTGACGGGGACAAGAACTCCTACGAGCAGTACTTC. Its protein is CAISDGDKNSYEQYF.

The V call is TRBV18, the J call TRBJ1-1, with D possibly matching TRBD1 (6 bases). Germline assignment: CDR1 KGHSH and CDR2 LQKENI. The germline V and J ends were trimmed by 6 bases and 0 bases, with 20 bases remaining between them. CDR3 size: 17 residues. The CDR3 DNA sequence: TGTGCCAGCTCCCCCACAGGGTCCGGGTCCATGAACACTGAAGCTTTCTTT. Translated, it gives CASSPTGSGSMNTEAFF.

This clone was detected only once. The rearrangement joins TRBV4-1 to TRBJ2-5; 12 bases match TRBD1. This CDR3 spans 18 amino acids. Trimming removed 1 base from V and 5 bases from J; junction bases left unmatched: 11. The germline V gene encodes CDR1 MGHRA and CDR2 YSYEKL. The CDR3 loop is CASSQVIGTGGARETQYF. As DNA, the CDR3 is TGCGCCAGCAGCCAAGTTATCGGGACAGGGGGCGCAAGGGAGACCCAGTACTTC.

The chain combines TRBV5-1 with TRBJ2-1; D is perhaps TRBD2 (7 bases). Looked up from germline, CDR1 is SGHRS and CDR2 is YFSETQ. Trimming stripped 9 bases from V and 2 bases from J, with 15 bases between. The CDR3 totals 14 residues. The DNA of the CDR3 is TGCGCCACAACGGAGGGGGGGACCTACAATGAGCAGTTCTTC. It encodes CATTEGGTYNEQFF.

The chain couples TRBV5-6 to TRBJ1-6, with D possibly matching TRBD1 (6 bases). The CDR3 consists of 16 residues. V was shortened by 6 bases and J by 4 bases, with 17 bases between the two germline ends. The germline V gene encodes CDR1 SGHDT and CDR2 YYEEEE. CDR3 coding DNA: TGTGCCAGCACATTCCCGGGGGGCCAGTATAATTCACCCCTCCACTTT. It translates to CASTFPGGQYNSPLHF.

This sequence joins TRBV4-1 and TRBJ2-5, with a weak D call TRBD1 (6 bases). The ends were cut back, 6 bases at V and 2 bases at J, with 19 bases in the middle. Looked up from germline, CDR1 is MGHRA and CDR2 is YSYEKL. The CDR3 spans 16 residues. In DNA, the CDR3 is TGCGCCAGCAGTTCTGGACAGATCGAAGTACAAGAGACCCAGTACTTC. It is translated as CASSSGQIEVQETQYF.

V and J are TRBV23-1 and TRBJ1-2, with D perhaps matching TRBD1 (6 bases). TRBV23-1 is an open reading frame, and its role is uncertain. The CDR3 length is 13 residues. V lost 6 bases, J lost 1 base, and 9 bases lay in between. The CDR3 loop is CASRGQFNYGYTF. CDR3 nucleotides: TGCGCCAGCAGAGGACAGTTTAACTATGGCTACACCTTC.

This chain links TRBV7-8 with TRBJ2-5; no firm D call. Germline V gives CDR1 SGHVS, CDR2 FQNEAQ. The CDR3 consists of 14 residues. V was pared by 5 bases and J by 1 base, with 11 bases between. CDR3 in amino acids: CASSPRWSQETQYF. The CDR3 DNA sequence: TGTGCCAGCAGCCCGCGGTGGTCCCAAGAGACCCAGTACTTC.

The J gene is TRBJ1-2, the V gene TRBV6-6; TRBD1 matches 10 bases. Looked up from germline, CDR1 is MNHNY and CDR2 is SVGAGI (reference sequence). Germline trimming cut 4 bases from V and 3 bases from J; bases unmatched to any gene: 5. The CDR3 loop spans 15 amino acids. CDR3 residues: CASSFLGQGDYGYTF. The CDR3, as DNA: TGTGCCAGCAGTTTCTTAGGACAGGGGGACTATGGCTACACCTTC.

The chain couples TRBV5-4 to TRBJ1-1; TRBD1 is a possible D gene (5 bases). Trimming shortened V by 0 bases and J by 1 base, and 7 bases separated the two germline ends. Germline CDR1 and CDR2: SGHNT and YYREEE (reference sequence). The CDR3 has 14 residues. The CDR3 is CASSLAGGNTEAFF. The CDR3 DNA is TGTGCCAGCAGCTTGGCGGGGGGGAACACTGAAGCTTTCTTT.

CDR3 amino acids: CASTAGFGTEAFF. CDR3 bases: TGTGCCAGTACTGCTGGGTTTGGCACTGAAGCTTTCTTT. J is TRBJ1-1 and V is TRBV27, with D hard to call. V was pared by 9 bases and J by 4 bases, with 15 bases between. In germline, CDR1 is MNHEY, CDR2 SMNVEV (reference sequence). This CDR3 has 13 residues.

The chain is built from TRBV28 and TRBJ1-5; a possible D gene is TRBD1 (5 bases). Germline-derived CDR1 and CDR2 are MDHEN and SYDVKM. Trimming removed 3 bases at V and 3 bases at J, with 9 bases between. The CDR3 has 14 residues. The DNA for the CDR3 is TGTGCCAGCAGTTTGAAGGGGTTCAATCAGCCCCAGCATTTT. As protein: CASSLKGFNQPQHF. Combining the CDR3 with reference TRBV28 and TRBJ1-5 gives the whole variable domain DVKVTQSSRYLVKRTGEKVFLECVQDMDHENMFWYRQDPGLGLRLIYFSYDVKMKEKGDIPEGYSVSREKKERFSLILESASTNQTSMYLCASSLKGFNQPQHFGDGTRLSIL.

The chain joins TRBV5-1 to TRBJ2-5; possibly TRBD2 for D (6 bases). The CDR3 length is 14 residues. CDR1 and CDR2 (germline): SGHRS, YFSETQ. The germline V and J ends were trimmed by 3 bases and 0 bases, with 9 bases remaining between them. CDR3 DNA sequence: TGCGCCAGCAGCTCACGGGGGTACCAAGAGACCCAGTACTTC. Encoded protein: CASSSRGYQETQYF.

This sequence joins TRBV12-5 and TRBJ2-2; 10 bases line up with TRBD2. The CDR3 is 16 amino acids. With 6 bases clipped from V and 0 bases from J, the junction kept 4 bases outside the gene matches. CDR1 is LGHNT and CDR2 is FRNRAP in the germline V gene. Written as DNA, the CDR3 is TGTGCTAGTGGAGGACTAGCGGTCCCGAACACCGGGGAGCTGTTTTTT. Its translation is CASGGLAVPNTGELFF.

This chain joins TRBV6-1 and TRBJ2-7; 9 positions agree with TRBD1. Germline CDR1 and CDR2: MNHNS and SASEGT. The CDR3 is made up of 14 amino acids. The junction had 10 bases not matched to a gene; V was cut back by 6 bases and J by 7 bases. CDR3 in DNA: TGTGCCAGCAGACCGGGACAGGGTATGGGGGAGCAGTACTTC. It codes for CASRPGQGMGEQYF.

The chain links TRBV14 to TRBJ1-5; D is uncertain. Looked up from germline, CDR1 is SGHDN and CDR2 is FVKESK. The V end was cut by 0 bases, the J end by 0 bases, with 12 bases between. This CDR3 is built from 17 residues. The CDR3 sequence is CASSQDLGQVSNQPQHF. The CDR3 DNA is TGTGCCAGCAGCCAAGATCTCGGTCAGGTTAGCAATCAGCCCCAGCATTTT.

This chain uses TRBV10-2 with TRBJ1-1; 11 bases map to TRBD1. The CDR3 totals 15 residues. Per germline, CDR1 WSHSY and CDR2 SAAADI. The V gene end was trimmed by 6 bases and the J gene end by 1 base; junction bases not matched to a gene: 4. CDR3 nucleotide sequence: TGCGCCAGCAGAGAAGGACAGGGGGCGAACACTGAAGCTTTCTTT. Translated, it gives CASREGQGANTEAFF.